The 2 T cell receptor beta chains listed next were all sequenced from one sample in a study of cytomegalovirus exposure and HLA in healthy donors. Measured with immunoSEQ multiplex PCR; TCRdb has only the in-frame clones, and not every one. The repertoire holds roughly 43,000 clones, with over 85% as singletons. Sequencing used PBMCs. Receptors were obtained from a woman under 30 in good health and CMV-seronegative.

The rearrangement links TRBV7-9 to TRBJ1-1; 7 bases agree with TRBD1. Germline V gene sequence: CDR1 SEHNR, CDR2 FQNEAQ (reference sequence). The CDR3 has 12 residues. After removal of 4 bases from V and 11 bases from J, the junction contained 7 bases not matched to a gene. The CDR3 DNA is TGTGCCAGCAGCTCTGGTGGGACAGTCGCTTTCTTT. As protein: CASSSGGTVAFF.

This clone was counted once. This sequence joins TRBV20-1 and TRBJ1-2; D not resolved. CDR1 DFQATT and CDR2 SNEGSKA come from the germline V gene (reference sequence). This CDR3 is built from 11 residues. Trimming left V 2 bases short and J 6 bases short, with 7 bases between. CDR3: CSARFDNGYTF. As DNA, the CDR3 is TGCAGTGCTAGATTCGACAATGGCTACACCTTC.